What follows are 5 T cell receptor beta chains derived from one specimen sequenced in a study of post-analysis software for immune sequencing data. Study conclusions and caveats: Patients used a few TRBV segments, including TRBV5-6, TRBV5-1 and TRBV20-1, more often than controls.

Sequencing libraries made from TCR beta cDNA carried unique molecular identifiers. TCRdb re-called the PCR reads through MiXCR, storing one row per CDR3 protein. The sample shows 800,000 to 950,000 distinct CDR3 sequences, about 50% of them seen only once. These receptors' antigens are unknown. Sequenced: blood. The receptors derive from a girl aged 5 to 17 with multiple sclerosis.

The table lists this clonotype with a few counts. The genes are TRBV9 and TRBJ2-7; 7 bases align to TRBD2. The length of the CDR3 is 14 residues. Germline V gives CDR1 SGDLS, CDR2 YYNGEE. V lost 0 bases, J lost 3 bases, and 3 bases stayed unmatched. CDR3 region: CASSVDERGYEQYF. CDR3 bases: TGTGCCAGCAGCGTAGACGAGCGGGGCTACGAGCAGTACTTC.

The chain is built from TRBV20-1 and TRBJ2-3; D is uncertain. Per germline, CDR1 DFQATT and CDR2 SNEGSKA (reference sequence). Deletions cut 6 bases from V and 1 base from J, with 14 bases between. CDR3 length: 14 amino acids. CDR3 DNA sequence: TGCAGTGCCCGAGCAGTACGGGGCACAGATACGCAGTATTTT. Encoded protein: CSARAVRGTDTQYF.

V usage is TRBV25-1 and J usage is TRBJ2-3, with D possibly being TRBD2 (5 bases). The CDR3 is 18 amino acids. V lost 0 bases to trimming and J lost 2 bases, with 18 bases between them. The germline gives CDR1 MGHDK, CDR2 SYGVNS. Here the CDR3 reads CASSEYPSSGVITDTQYF. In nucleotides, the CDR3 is TGTGCCAGCAGTGAATATCCCTCGAGCGGAGTCATCACAGATACGCAGTATTTT.

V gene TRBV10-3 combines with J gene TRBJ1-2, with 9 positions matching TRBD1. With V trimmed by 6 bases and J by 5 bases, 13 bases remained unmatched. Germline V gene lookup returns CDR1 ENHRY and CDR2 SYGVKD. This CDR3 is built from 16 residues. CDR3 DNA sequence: TGTGCCATCAGGGGAGTAGGAACAGGGGGCGCTTATGGCTACACCTTC. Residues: CAIRGVGTGGAYGYTF.

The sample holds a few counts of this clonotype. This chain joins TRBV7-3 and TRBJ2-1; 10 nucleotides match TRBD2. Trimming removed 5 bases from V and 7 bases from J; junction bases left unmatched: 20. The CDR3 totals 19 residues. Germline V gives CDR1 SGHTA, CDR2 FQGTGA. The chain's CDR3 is CASSPPGTPGLASRNEQFF. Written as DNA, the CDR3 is TGTGCCAGCAGCCCCCCCGGGACACCGGGACTAGCGTCGAGGAATGAGCAGTTCTTC.